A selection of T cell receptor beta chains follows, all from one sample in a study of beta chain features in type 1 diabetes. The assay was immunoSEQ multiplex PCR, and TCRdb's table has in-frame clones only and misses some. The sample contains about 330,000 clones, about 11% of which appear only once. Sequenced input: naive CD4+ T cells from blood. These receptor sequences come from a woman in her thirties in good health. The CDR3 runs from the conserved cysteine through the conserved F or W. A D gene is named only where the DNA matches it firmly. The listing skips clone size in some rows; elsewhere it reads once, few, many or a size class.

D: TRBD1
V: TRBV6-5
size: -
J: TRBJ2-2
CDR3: CASSYEDRGTGELFF
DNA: TGTGCCAGCAGTTACGAGGACAGGGGCACCGGGGAGCTGTTTTTT

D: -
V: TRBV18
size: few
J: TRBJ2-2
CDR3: CASSPGEPGELFF
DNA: TGTGCCAGCTCACCAGGAGAGCCCGGGGAGCTGTTTTTT

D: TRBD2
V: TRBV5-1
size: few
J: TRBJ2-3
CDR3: CASRRDYTDTQYF
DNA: TGCGCCAGCAGGAGGGACTACACAGATACGCAGTATTTT

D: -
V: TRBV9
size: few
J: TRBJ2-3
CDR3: CASSVGVGTDTQYF
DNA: TGTGCCAGCAGCGTAGGTGTAGGCACAGATACGCAGTATTTT

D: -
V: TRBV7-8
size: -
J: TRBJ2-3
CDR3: CASSPRFPDTQYF
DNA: TGTGCCAGCAGCCCCCGGTTCCCAGATACGCAGTATTTT

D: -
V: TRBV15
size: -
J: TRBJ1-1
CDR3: CATSRDGGSSFF
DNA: TGTGCCACCAGCAGGGACGGGGGTTCGTCTTTCTTT

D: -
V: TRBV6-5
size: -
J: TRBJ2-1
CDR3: CASSDSPGSYNEQFF
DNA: TGTGCCAGCAGTGACTCGCCCGGTTCCTACAATGAGCAGTTCTTC

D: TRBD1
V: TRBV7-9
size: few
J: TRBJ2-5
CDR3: CASSARQGQETQYF
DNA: TGTGCCAGCAGCGCGCGACAGGGGCAAGAGACCCAGTACTTC

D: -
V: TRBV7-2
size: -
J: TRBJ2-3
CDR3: CASSLRENTDTQYF
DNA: TGTGCCAGCAGCTTACGCGAGAACACAGATACGCAGTATTTT

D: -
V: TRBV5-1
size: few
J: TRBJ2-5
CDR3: CASSVSLARSWETQYF
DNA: TGCGCCAGCAGCGTCTCCCTAGCTCGATCGTGGGAGACCCAGTACTTC

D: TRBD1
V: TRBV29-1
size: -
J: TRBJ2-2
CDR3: CSVDRTGSNTGELFF
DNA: TGCAGCGTTGACAGGACAGGGTCGAACACCGGGGAGCTGTTTTTT

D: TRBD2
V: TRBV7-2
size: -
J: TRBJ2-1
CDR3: CASSTGTSGSNEQFF
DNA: TGTGCCAGCAGCACAGGGACTAGCGGGAGCAATGAGCAGTTCTTC

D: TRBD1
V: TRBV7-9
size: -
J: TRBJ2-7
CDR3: CASSRTGATSYEQYF
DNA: TGTGCCAGCAGCCGGACAGGGGCTACCTCTTACGAGCAGTACTTC

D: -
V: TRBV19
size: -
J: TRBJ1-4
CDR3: CASRIDRSNEKLFF
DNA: TGTGCCAGCCGAATCGACAGGTCTAATGAAAAACTGTTTTTT

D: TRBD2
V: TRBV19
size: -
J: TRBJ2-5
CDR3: CASSIYSGSNQETQYF
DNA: TGTGCCAGTAGTATTTATAGCGGGAGCAATCAAGAGACCCAGTACTTC

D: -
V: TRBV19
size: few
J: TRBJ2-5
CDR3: CASPLWGRELSETQYF
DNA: TGTGCCAGCCCACTTTGGGGGCGGGAGTTGTCAGAGACCCAGTACTTC

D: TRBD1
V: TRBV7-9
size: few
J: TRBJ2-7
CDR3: CASSSPPTGSSYEQYF
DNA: TGTGCCAGCAGCTCACCCCCGACAGGGAGCTCCTACGAGCAGTACTTC

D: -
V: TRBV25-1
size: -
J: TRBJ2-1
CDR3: CASSRIGDSYNEQFF
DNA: TGTGCCAGCAGTCGAATTGGAGACTCCTACAATGAGCAGTTCTTC

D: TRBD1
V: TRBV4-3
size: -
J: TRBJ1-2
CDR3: CASSQDFATGSYGYTF
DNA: TGCGCCAGCAGCCAAGATTTCGCGACAGGGAGTTATGGCTACACCTTC

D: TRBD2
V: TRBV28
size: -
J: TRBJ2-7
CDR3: CASSLSSGANYEQYF
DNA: TGTGCCAGCAGTTTGTCTAGCGGGGCGAACTACGAGCAGTACTTC

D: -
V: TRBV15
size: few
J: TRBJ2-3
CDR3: CATSREAGNTDTQYF
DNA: TGTGCCACCAGCAGAGAGGCGGGGAACACAGATACGCAGTATTTT

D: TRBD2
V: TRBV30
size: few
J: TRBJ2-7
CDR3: CAWSVGRTSGLVEQYF
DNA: TGTGCCTGGAGTGTAGGACGGACTAGCGGATTAGTAGAGCAGTACTTC

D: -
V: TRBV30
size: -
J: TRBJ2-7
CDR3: CAWTSSSAYEQYF
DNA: TGTGCCTGGACCTCTTCTAGCGCCTACGAGCAGTACTTC

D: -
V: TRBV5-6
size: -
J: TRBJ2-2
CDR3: CASSLSPGELFF
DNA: TGTGCCAGCAGCTTGTCTCCCGGGGAGCTGTTTTTT

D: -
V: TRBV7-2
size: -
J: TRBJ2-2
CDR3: CASSLWGGPNTGELFF
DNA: TGTGCCAGCAGCTTATGGGGGGGCCCGAACACCGGGGAGCTGTTTTTT

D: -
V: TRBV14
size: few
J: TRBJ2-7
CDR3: CASSQDRVGPWDEQYF
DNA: TGTGCCAGCAGCCAAGACAGGGTAGGCCCTTGGGACGAGCAGTACTTC

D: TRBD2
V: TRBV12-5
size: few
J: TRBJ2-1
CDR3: CASGPGTSGSNEQFF
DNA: TGTGCTAGTGGTCCGGGGACTAGCGGGAGTAATGAGCAGTTCTTC

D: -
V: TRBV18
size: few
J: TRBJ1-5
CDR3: CASSPRDQGGNSNQPQHF
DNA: TGTGCCAGCTCACCACGGGACCAGGGAGGGAATAGCAATCAGCCCCAGCATTTT

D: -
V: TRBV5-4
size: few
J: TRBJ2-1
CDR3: CASSLEAGHYNEQFF
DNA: TGTGCCAGCAGCTTAGAAGCGGGACACTACAATGAGCAGTTCTTC

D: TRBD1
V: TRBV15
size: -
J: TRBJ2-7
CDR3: CATSGTGTAEYEQYF
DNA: TGTGCCACCAGCGGAACCGGGACAGCGGAATACGAGCAGTACTTC

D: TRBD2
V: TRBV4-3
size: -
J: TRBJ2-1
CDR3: CASSQGASGDNEQFF
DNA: TGCGCCAGCAGCCAAGGGGCTAGCGGGGATAATGAGCAGTTCTTC

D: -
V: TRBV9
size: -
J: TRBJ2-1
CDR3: CASSVAVRANEQFF
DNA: TGTGCCAGCAGCGTAGCCGTCAGGGCCAATGAGCAGTTCTTC

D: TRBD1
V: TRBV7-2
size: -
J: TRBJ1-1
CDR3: CASSPLGQEIMNTEAFF
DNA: TGTGCCAGCAGCCCCCTCGGACAGGAGATAATGAACACTGAAGCTTTCTTT

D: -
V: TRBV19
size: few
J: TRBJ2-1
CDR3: CASSRLGSSYNEQFF
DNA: TGTGCCAGCTCCCGCCTAGGGAGCTCCTACAATGAGCAGTTCTTC

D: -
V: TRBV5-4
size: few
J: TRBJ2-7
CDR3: CASSLGRDTLYEQYF
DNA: TGTGCCAGCAGCTTGGGACGGGACACCCTCTACGAGCAGTACTTC

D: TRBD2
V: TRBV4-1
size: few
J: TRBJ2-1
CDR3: CASSQAVSGTYNEQFF
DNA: TGCGCCAGCAGCCAAGCTGTTAGCGGGACCTACAATGAGCAGTTCTTC

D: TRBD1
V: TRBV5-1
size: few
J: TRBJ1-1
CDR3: CASSGTVNTEAFF
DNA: TGCGCCAGCAGCGGGACAGTGAACACTGAAGCTTTCTTT

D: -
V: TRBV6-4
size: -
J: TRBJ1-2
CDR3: CATYGGVGYTF
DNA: TGTGCCACCTACGGGGGGGTCGGCTACACCTTC

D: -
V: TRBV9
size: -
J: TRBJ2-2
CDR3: CASSVDGGTGELFF
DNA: TGTGCCAGCAGCGTAGACGGGGGCACCGGGGAGCTGTTTTTT

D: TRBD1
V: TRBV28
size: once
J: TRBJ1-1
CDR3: CASRSRDRGLGTEAFF
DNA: TGTGCCAGCCGGTCCCGGGACAGGGGGTTGGGGACTGAAGCTTTCTTT

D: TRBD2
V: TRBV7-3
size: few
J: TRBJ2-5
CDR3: CASSLTSGSQETQYF
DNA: TGTGCCAGCAGCTTGACTAGCGGGAGTCAAGAGACCCAGTACTTC

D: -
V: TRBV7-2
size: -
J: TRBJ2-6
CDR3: CASSLSFTGANVLTF
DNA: TGTGCCAGCAGCTTGAGTTTTACCGGGGCCAACGTCCTGACTTTC

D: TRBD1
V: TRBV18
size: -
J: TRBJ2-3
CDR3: CASSPRETGLGDTQYF
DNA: TGTGCCAGCTCACCACGGGAGACAGGGTTAGGAGATACGCAGTATTTT

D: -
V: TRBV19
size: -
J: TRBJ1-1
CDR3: CASSTQGVLTEAFF
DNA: TGTGCCAGTAGTACCCAAGGGGTCCTCACTGAAGCTTTCTTT

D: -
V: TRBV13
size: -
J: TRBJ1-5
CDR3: CASSLGGGAQPQHF
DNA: TGTGCCAGCAGCTTAGGAGGGGGGGCCCAGCCCCAGCATTTT